This paragraph covers one T cell receptor (beta chain) sequence. Antigen: not known. The data derive from a study of Ad26.COV2.S vaccination and SARS-CoV-2 variants. Study summary: Among those in the COV1001 Ad26.COV2.S trial arm was the donor. Doses of Ad26.COV2.S were injected into muscle once or twice, 56 days apart.

Here immunoSEQ multiplex PCR was the method, and the copy in TCRdb shows in-frame clones only, minus some. The sample carries approximately 340,000 clones, about 85% recorded once. Points from the study as a whole: Non-spike TCR breadth showed similarity between vaccine and placebo recipients.

The CDR3 is made up of 16 amino acids. V was shortened by 0 bases and J by 1 base, with 12 bases between the two germline ends. From germline, CDR1 is LGHNA and CDR2 YSLEER. Specified treatment: 15 to 20 received Ad26.COV2.S at low or high dose, single or two shots; about 5 received placebo; per-sample allocation not given. Day 63 after the first injection of vaccine or placebo was the sampling time. This material consisted of peripheral blood, taken in a trial of Ad26.COV2.S vaccine versus placebo. This TCR came from a person aged 18-60 years who received the Ad26.COV2.S COVID-19 vaccine or a placebo. V is TRBV4-3 and J is TRBJ1-1; no clear D. The DNA of the CDR3 is TGCGCCAGCAGCCAAGAAGAGGCAGGAAGGAACACTGAAGCTTTCTTT. Its translation: CASSQEEAGRNTEAFF.